The entry below describes one T cell receptor (beta chain). Antigen specificity is unknown. This record belongs to a study of OX40 agonist ivuxolimab in advanced cancers. The CDR3 totals 16 residues. The V gene end was trimmed by 4 bases and the J gene end by 4 bases; junction bases not matched to a gene: 11. Germline V gene data show CDR1 as MDHEN and CDR2 as SYDVKM. Findings of the study overall: Dosing at 0.1 to 3.0 mg/kg was accompanied by clonal expansion of CD4+ and CD8+ blood T cells by week 6. Clonal expansion was among the lowest in partial responders at 0.1-3.0 mg/kg, especially CD8+.

TCRdb keeps only in-frame clones here, not all; method: immunoSEQ multiplex PCR. The profile shows around 68,000 clones, 80% to 90% of them singletons. The gene calls are TRBV28 and TRBJ1-2; TRBD1 matches at 8 bases. The source is an adult with an advanced solid tumor such as melanoma, head and neck, liver or kidney cancer. The sequences come from CD4+ or CD8+ T cells sorted from blood, collected in a trial of the OX40 agonist ivuxolimab. The CDR3 sequence is CASSSPLDRDTYGYTF. DNA for the CDR3: TGTGCCAGCAGTTCCCCCTTGGACAGGGATACCTATGGCTACACCTTC.